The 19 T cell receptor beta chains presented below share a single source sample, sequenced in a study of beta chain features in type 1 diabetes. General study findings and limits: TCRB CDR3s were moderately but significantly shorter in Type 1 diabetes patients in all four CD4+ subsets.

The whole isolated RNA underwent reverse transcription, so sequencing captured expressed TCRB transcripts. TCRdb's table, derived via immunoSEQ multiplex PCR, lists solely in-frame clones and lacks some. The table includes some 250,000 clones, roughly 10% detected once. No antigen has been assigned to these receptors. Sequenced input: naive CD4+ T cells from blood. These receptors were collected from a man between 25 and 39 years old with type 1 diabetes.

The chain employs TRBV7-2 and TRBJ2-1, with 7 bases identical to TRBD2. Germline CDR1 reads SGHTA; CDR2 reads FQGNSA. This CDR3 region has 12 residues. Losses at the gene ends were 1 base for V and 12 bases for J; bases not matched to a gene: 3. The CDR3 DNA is TGTGCCAGCAGCTTAGGGCGGGGGACGCAGTTCTTC. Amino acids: CASSLGRGTQFF.

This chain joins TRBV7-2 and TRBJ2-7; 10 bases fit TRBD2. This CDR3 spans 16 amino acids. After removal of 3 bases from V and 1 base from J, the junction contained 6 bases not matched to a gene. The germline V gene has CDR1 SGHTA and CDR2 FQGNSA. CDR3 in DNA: TGTGCCAGCAGCTTCCGTCTAGCGGGGGATTCCTACGAGCAGTACTTC. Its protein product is CASSFRLAGDSYEQYF.

CDR3 sequence (DNA): TGTGCCAGCAGAGTCGAGGGGACAGGGACCTACGAGCAGTACTTC. It yields the protein CASRVEGTGTYEQYF. The rearrangement joins TRBV7-2 to TRBJ2-7, with 9 bases that match TRBD1. CDR1 and CDR2 from the germline V gene are SGHTA and FQGNSA. CDR3 size: 15 residues. The V gene end was trimmed by 6 bases and the J gene end by 2 bases; junction bases not matched to a gene: 8. Looking up the rest from reference TRBV7-2 and TRBJ2-7 gives the full variable domain: GAGVSQSPSNKVTEKGKDVELRCDPISGHTALYWYRQSLGQGLEFLIYFQGNSAPDKSGLPSDRFSAERTGGSVSTLTIQRTQQEDSAVYLCASRVEGTGTYEQYFGPGTRLTVT.

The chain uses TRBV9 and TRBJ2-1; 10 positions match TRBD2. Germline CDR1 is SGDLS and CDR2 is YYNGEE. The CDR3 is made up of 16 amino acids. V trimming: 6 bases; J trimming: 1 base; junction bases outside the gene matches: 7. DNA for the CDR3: TGTGCCAGCACCTATACTAGCGGGGTTTCCTACAATGAGCAGTTCTTC. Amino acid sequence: CASTYTSGVSYNEQFF.

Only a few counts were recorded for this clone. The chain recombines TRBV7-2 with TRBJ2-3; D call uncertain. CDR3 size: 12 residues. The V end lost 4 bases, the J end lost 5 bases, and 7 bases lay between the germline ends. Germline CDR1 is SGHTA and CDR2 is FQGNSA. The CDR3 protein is CASSSYGDTQYF. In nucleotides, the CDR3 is TGTGCCAGCAGCTCATACGGAGATACGCAGTATTTT.

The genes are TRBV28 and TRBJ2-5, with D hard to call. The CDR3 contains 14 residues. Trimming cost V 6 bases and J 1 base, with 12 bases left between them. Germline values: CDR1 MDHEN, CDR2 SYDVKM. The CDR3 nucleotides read TGTGCCAGCAGCCTTGGCTCTTTCCAAGAGACCCAGTACTTC. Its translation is CASSLGSFQETQYF.

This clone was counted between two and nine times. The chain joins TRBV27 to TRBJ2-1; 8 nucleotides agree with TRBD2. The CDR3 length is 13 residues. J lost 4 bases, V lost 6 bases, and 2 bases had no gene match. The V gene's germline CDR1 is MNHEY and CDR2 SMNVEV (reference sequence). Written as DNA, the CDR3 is TGTGCCAGCAGCCCGGGGGGGTACAATGAGCAGTTCTTC. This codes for CASSPGGYNEQFF.

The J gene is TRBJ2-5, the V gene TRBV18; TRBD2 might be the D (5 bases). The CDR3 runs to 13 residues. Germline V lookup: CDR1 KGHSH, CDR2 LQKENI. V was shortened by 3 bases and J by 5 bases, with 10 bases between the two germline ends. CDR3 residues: CASSPSGIETQYF. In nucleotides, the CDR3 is TGTGCCAGCTCACCCTCGGGGATCGAGACCCAGTACTTC.

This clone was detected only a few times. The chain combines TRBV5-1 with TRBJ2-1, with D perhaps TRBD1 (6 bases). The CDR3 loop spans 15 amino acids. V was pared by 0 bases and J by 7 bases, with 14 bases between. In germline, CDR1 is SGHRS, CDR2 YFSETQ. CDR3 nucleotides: TGCGCCAGCAGCTTGGACAGGGCTGAAGTTAATGAGCAGTTCTTC. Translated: CASSLDRAEVNEQFF.

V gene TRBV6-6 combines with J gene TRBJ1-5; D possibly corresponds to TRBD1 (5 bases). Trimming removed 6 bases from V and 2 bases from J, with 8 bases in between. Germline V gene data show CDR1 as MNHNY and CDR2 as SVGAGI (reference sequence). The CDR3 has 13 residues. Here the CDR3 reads CASSLRGNQPQHF. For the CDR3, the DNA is TGTGCCAGCAGCCTCAGGGGCAATCAGCCCCAGCATTTT.

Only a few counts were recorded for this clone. The CDR3 loop is CAGLPSYNEQFF. The DNA for the CDR3 is TGTGCCGGACTCCCGTCCTACAATGAGCAGTTCTTC. This chain uses TRBV2 with TRBJ2-1, with a possible D match to TRBD2 (5 bases). Trimming left V 11 bases short and J 1 base short, with 9 bases between. The CDR3 spans 12 residues. Germline assignment: CDR1 SNHLY and CDR2 FYNNEI. Drawing the rest from reference TRBV2 and TRBJ2-1, the complete variable domain is EPEVTQTPSHQVTQMGQEVILRCVPISNHLYFYWYRQILGQKVEFLVSFYNNEISEKSEIFDDQFSVERPDGSNFTLKIRSTKLEDSAMYFCAGLPSYNEQFFGPGTRLTVL.

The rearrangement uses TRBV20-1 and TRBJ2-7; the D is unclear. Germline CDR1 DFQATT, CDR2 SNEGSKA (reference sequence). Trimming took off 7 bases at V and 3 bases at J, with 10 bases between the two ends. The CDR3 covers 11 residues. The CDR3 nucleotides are TGCAGTGTGGCCCCTGGCTACGAGCAGTACTTC. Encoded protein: CSVAPGYEQYF.

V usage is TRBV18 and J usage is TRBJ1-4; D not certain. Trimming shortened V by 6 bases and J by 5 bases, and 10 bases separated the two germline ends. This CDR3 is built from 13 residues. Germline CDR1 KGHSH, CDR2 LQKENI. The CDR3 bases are TGTGCCAGCTCCCCCAGTTTGAATGAAAAACTGTTTTTT. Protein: CASSPSLNEKLFF.

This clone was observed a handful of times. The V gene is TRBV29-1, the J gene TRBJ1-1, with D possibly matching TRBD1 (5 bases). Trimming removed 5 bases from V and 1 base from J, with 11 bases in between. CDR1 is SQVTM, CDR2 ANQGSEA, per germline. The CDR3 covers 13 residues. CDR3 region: CSVHTQENTEAFF. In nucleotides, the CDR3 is TGCAGCGTTCACACACAGGAGAACACTGAAGCTTTCTTT.

The CDR3 DNA sequence: TGTGCCAGCAGTTTGGCCGGGTCCGCTTTCTTT. It translates to CASSLAGSAFF. V is TRBV28 and J is TRBJ1-1, with D uncertain. V was cut by 3 bases and J by 11 bases, with 10 bases left in between. This CDR3 spans 11 amino acids. CDR1 and CDR2 from the germline V gene are MDHEN and SYDVKM. The variable domain in full, with the rest retrieved from reference TRBV28 and TRBJ1-1, is DVKVTQSSRYLVKRTGEKVFLECVQDMDHENMFWYRQDPGLGLRLIYFSYDVKMKEKGDIPEGYSVSREKKERFSLILESASTNQTSMYLCASSLAGSAFFGQGTRLTVV.

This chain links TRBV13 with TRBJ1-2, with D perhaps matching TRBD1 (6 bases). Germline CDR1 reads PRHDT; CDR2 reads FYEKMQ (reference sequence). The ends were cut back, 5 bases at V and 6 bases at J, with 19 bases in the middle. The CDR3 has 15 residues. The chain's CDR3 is CASSLRRDNADGYTF. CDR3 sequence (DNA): TGTGCCAGCAGCCTACGTCGGGACAACGCGGATGGCTACACCTTC. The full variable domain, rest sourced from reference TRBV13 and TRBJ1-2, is AAGVIQSPRHLIKEKRETATLKCYPIPRHDTVYWYQQGPGQDPQFLISFYEKMQSDKGSIPDRFSAQQFSDYHSELNMSSLELGDSALYFCASSLRRDNADGYTFGSGTRLTVV.

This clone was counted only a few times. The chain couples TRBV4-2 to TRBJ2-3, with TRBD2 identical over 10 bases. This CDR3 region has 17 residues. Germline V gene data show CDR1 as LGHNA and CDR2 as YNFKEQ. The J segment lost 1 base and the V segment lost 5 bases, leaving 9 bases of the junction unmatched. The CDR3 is CASSKGSLAGGTDTQYF. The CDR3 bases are TGTGCCAGCAGCAAAGGAAGCCTAGCGGGGGGCACAGATACGCAGTATTTT.

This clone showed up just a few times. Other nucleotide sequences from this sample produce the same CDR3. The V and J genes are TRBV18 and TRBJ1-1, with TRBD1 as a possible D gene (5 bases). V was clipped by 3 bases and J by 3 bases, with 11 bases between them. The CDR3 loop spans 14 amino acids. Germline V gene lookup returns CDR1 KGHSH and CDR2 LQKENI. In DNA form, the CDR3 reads TGTGCCAGCTCACCCGCCGGGGGGGACACTGAAGCTTTCTTT. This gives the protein CASSPAGGDTEAFF.

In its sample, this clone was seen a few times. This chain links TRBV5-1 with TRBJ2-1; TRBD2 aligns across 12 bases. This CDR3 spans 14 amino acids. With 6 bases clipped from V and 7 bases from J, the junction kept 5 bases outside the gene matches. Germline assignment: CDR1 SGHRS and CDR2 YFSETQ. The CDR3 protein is CASTGLAGKNEQFF. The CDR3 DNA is TGCGCCAGCACAGGACTAGCGGGGAAGAATGAGCAGTTCTTC.